Below are 30 T cell receptor beta chains sequenced from a single sample in a study of T-cell memory formation after mild COVID-19. TCRdb recomputed calls from the 5' RACE reads with MiXCR, one row per CDR3 protein. The table includes fewer than 150,000 distinct CDR3 sequences, 20% to 25% detected once. Sequencing was performed on PBMCs or a T cell subset sorted from them (not recorded which). Every receptor here comes from a man aged 18-30 years who had mild COVID-19 (a few samples of this study predate the infection). Cell type and time point are not known.

The sample holds a few counts of this clonotype. The chain uses TRBV19 and TRBJ2-1; 11 bases agree with TRBD1. The CDR3 consists of 13 residues. The junction had 4 bases not matched to a gene; V was cut back by 10 bases and J by 5 bases. Germline values: CDR1 LNHDA, CDR2 SQIVND (reference sequence). The CDR3 DNA sequence: TGTGCCACTGGGACAGGGGGGAACAATGAGCAGTTCTTC. Translating it yields CATGTGGNNEQFF.

This clonotype has a handful of counts. The chain has TRBV28 and TRBJ2-7, with D possibly matching TRBD2 (6 bases). V lost 5 bases, J lost 0 bases, and 20 bases lay in between. Germline CDR1 MDHEN, CDR2 SYDVKM. CDR3 size: 17 residues. In DNA, the CDR3 is TGTGCCAGCAGTCTCGGGGGTTCTAGCCCGAGCTCCTACGAGCAGTACGTC. Its translation: CASSLGGSSPSSYEQYV.

V is TRBV10-3 and J is TRBJ2-7; 9 bases align to TRBD2. The CDR3 is 14 residues long. V lost 3 bases to trimming and J lost 4 bases; unmatched junction nucleotides: 4. Germline CDR1 and CDR2: ENHRY and SYGVKD. In nucleotides, the CDR3 is TGTGCCATCAGTGAAAACGCGGGGGGGTACGAGCAGTACTTC. This codes for CAISENAGGYEQYF.

This clonotype has more than one count but fewer than ten. The chain links TRBV7-2 to TRBJ2-7; 8 bases map to TRBD2. This CDR3 spans 14 amino acids. Germline CDR1 and CDR2: SGHTA and FQGNSA. The V gene end was trimmed by 4 bases and the J gene end by 3 bases; junction bases not matched to a gene: 5. CDR3 sequence: CASSSAGGIYEQYF. For the CDR3, the DNA is TGTGCCAGCAGCTCTGCGGGGGGTATCTACGAGCAGTACTTC.

This clonotype was found a few times. This rearrangement joins TRBV12-3 or TRBV12-4 to TRBJ2-7, with 9 positions matching TRBD2. After removal of 6 bases from V and 5 bases from J, the junction contained 11 bases not matched to a gene. CDR3 length equals 15 residues. The CDR3 region is CASSLGTSWDNEQYV. Written as DNA, the CDR3 is TGTGCCAGCAGCCTAGGGACTAGCTGGGACAACGAGCAGTACGTC.

V and J are TRBV5-1 and TRBJ2-5, with D perhaps TRBD1 (6 bases). Germline-derived CDR1 and CDR2 are SGHRS and YFSETQ. The CDR3 contains 13 residues. Trimming cost V 2 bases and J 4 bases, with 9 bases left between them. The CDR3 DNA sequence: TGCGCCAGCAGCTTAAACAGGGTAGAGACCCAGTACTTC. It is translated as CASSLNRVETQYF.

The chain uses TRBV7-8 and TRBJ2-2; D is ambiguous. V lost 5 bases and J lost 0, with 10 bases in between. The CDR3 spans 15 residues. Germline CDR1 SGHVS, CDR2 FQNEAQ. DNA of the CDR3: TGTGCCAGCAGCCCGGTAGATCCGAACACCGGGGAGCTGTTTTTT. Its protein is CASSPVDPNTGELFF. The full variable domain, in which reference TRBV7-8 and TRBJ2-2 provide the parts outside the CDR3, is GAGVSQSPRYKVAKRGQDVALRCDPISGHVSLFWYQQALGQGPEFLTYFQNEAQLDKSGLPSDRFFAERPEGSVSTLKIQRTQQEDSAVYLCASSPVDPNTGELFFGEGSRLTVL.

This rearrangement joins TRBV6-5 to TRBJ2-3; D may be TRBD1 or TRBD2 (6 bases each). The CDR3 is made up of 14 amino acids. Germline CDR1 is MNHEY and CDR2 is SVGAGI. The V gene lost 6 bases and the J gene lost 6 bases, with 16 bases spanning the gap. The CDR3 reads CASSPSGGRDTQYF. The CDR3 DNA reads as TGTGCCAGCAGCCCCTCCGGGGGCCGGGATACGCAGTATTTT.

V gene TRBV7-9 combines with J gene TRBJ2-5; 10 bases align to TRBD2. Germline-derived CDR1 and CDR2 are SEHNR and FQNEAQ (reference sequence). After removal of 2 bases from V and 3 bases from J, the junction contained 6 bases not matched to a gene. This CDR3 region has 16 residues. The CDR3, as DNA: TGTGCCAGCAGCTTATTAGCGGGGGGACCTGAAGAGACCCAGTACTTC. This translates into CASSLLAGGPEETQYF. The variable domain in full, completed from reference TRBV7-9 and TRBJ2-5, reads DTGVSQNPRHKITKRGQNVTFRCDPISEHNRLYWYRQTLGQGPEFLTYFQNEAQLEKSRLLSDRFSAERPKGSFSTLEIQRTEQGDSAMYLCASSLLAGGPEETQYFGPGTRLLVL.

This clonotype was observed a handful of times. This sequence joins TRBV29-1 and TRBJ2-7, with 8 bases that match TRBD1. Germline CDR1 is SQVTM and CDR2 is ANQGSEA. V was clipped by 1 base and J by 3 bases; unmatched bases: 11. This CDR3 region has 16 residues. CDR3 coding DNA: TGCAGCGTTGAAGGTGGTGGACAGGGTGCCTTCTACGAGCAGTACTTC. Amino acid sequence: CSVEGGGQGAFYEQYF.

The rearrangement links TRBV12-3 or TRBV12-4 to TRBJ2-5; D is possibly TRBD2 (5 bases). The CDR3 extends over 14 amino acids. The V end was cut by 7 bases, the J end by 5 bases, with 17 bases between. CDR3 DNA sequence: TGTGCCAGCACCACCGGGATCTCCGGGGAGACCCAGTACTTC. Translating gives CASTTGISGETQYF.

The gene calls are TRBV5-1 and TRBJ2-7; D might be TRBD1 (7 bases). Germline-derived CDR1 and CDR2 are SGHRS and YFSETQ. CDR3 length: 14 residues. Trimming stripped 4 bases from V and 1 base from J, with 12 bases between. The CDR3 reads CASSPSGGSYEQYV. Here the CDR3 DNA reads TGCGCCAGCAGCCCGTCAGGGGGGTCCTACGAGCAGTACGTC.

J is TRBJ1-2 and V is TRBV12-3 or TRBV12-4; 9 bases match TRBD1. With 6 bases clipped from V and 4 bases from J, the junction kept 6 bases outside the gene matches. The CDR3 length is 14 residues. CDR3 amino acids: CASRGTGISYGYTF. Here the CDR3 DNA reads TGTGCCAGCAGGGGGACAGGGATTAGCTATGGCTACACCTTC.

The chain combines TRBV4-3 with TRBJ1-1, with a weak D call TRBD1 (6 bases). CDR1 and CDR2 (germline): LGHNA, YSLEER. Trimming removed 0 bases from V and 6 bases from J, with 14 bases in between. CDR3 length equals 15 residues. CDR3 sequence: CASSQDEETGSEAFF. The CDR3 coding sequence is TGCGCCAGCAGCCAAGATGAAGAAACAGGGTCTGAAGCTTTCTTT.

The chain employs TRBV7-3 and TRBJ1-2; D gene ambiguous. Trimming took off 0 bases at V and 6 bases at J, with 11 bases between the two ends. CDR3 size: 14 residues. Germline-derived CDR1 and CDR2 are SGHTA and FQGTGA. Here the CDR3 reads CASSLTQEENGYTF. As DNA, the CDR3 is TGTGCCAGCAGCTTAACGCAGGAAGAGAATGGCTACACCTTC.

This clonotype has only a few counts. V and J are TRBV7-3 and TRBJ2-5, with D uncertain. From germline, CDR1 is SGHTA and CDR2 FQGTGA. This CDR3 region has 16 residues. V lost 7 bases and J lost 5, with 23 bases in between. The CDR3 region is CASTPGLTLTQETQYF. CDR3 in DNA: TGTGCCAGCACCCCAGGCCTAACCCTTACTCAGGAGACCCAGTACTTC.

The sample holds a few counts of this clonotype. The chain links TRBV15 to TRBJ2-2; 7 bases are shared with TRBD2. Trimming at V came to 2 bases and at J to 4 bases, leaving 19 bases not matched to a gene. The length of the CDR3 is 20 residues. Germline V gives CDR1 LNHNV, CDR2 YYDKDF (reference sequence). The CDR3 loop reads CATSRRMGRGEYDSTGELFF. Written as DNA, the CDR3 is TGTGCCACCAGCAGACGGATGGGTCGGGGGGAATATGACAGCACCGGGGAGCTGTTTTTT.

This chain joins TRBV7-9 and TRBJ2-1; either TRBD1 or TRBD2 may supply D (5 bases each). The length of the CDR3 is 17 residues. CDR1 and CDR2 from the germline V gene are SEHNR and FQNEAQ (reference sequence). Trimming stripped 5 bases from V and 10 bases from J, with 27 bases between. This CDR3 is CASSPSPGAGRLIEQFF. The CDR3 nucleotides read TGTGCCAGCAGCCCATCCCCTGGGGCGGGCCGACTAATAGAGCAGTTCTTC.

On this clonotype: It may be a read error: a sequence one base away is much more abundant. The chain links TRBV7-9 to TRBJ2-7; TRBD1 matches at 8 bases. Germline CDR1 and CDR2: SEHNR and FQNEAQ (reference sequence). Trimming removed 6 bases from V and 3 bases from J; junction bases left unmatched: 10. The CDR3 has 15 amino acids. The CDR3 nucleotides are TGTGCCAGCAGTCGCGGACAGGGCAGAGGCTACGAGCAGTACTTC. Translation gives CASSRGQGRGYEQYF.

This clonotype has a handful of counts. The chain joins TRBV4-1 to TRBJ2-1; 9 positions agree with TRBD2. The CDR3 loop spans 16 amino acids. Per germline, CDR1 MGHRA and CDR2 YSYEKL. Losses at the gene ends were 0 bases for V and 7 bases for J; bases not matched to a gene: 7. The CDR3 DNA sequence: TGCGCCAGCAGCCAAGATAGCGGGGGCCCCGGGAATGAGCAGTTCTTC. The encoded protein is CASSQDSGGPGNEQFF.

There are a few counts of this clonotype. V gene TRBV7-6 combines with J gene TRBJ2-7, with unresolved D. Germline loops: CDR1 SGHVS, CDR2 FNYEAQ. With 2 bases removed from V and 6 bases from J, the gap between germline ends came to 11 bases. This CDR3 spans 13 amino acids. The CDR3 loop is CASSLLVGGEQYV. Here the CDR3 DNA reads TGTGCCAGCAGCTTACTAGTTGGCGGCGAGCAGTACGTC.

The chain uses TRBV7-6 and TRBJ1-1, with TRBD1 as a possible D gene (5 bases). Germline V lookup: CDR1 SGHVS, CDR2 FNYEAQ. Trimming removed 2 bases from V and 5 bases from J, with 15 bases in between. This CDR3 has 15 amino acids. The CDR3 DNA follows: TGTGCCAGCAGCTTATCCCCCGAGGGGCGGACTGAAGCTTTCTTT. As protein: CASSLSPEGRTEAFF. The full variable domain, completed using reference TRBV7-6 and TRBJ1-1, is GAGVSQSPRYKVTKRGQDVALRCDPISGHVSLYWYRQALGQGPEFLTYFNYEAQQDKSGLPNDRFSAERPEGSISTLTIQRTEQRDSAMYRCASSLSPEGRTEAFFGQGTRLTVV.

The rearrangement links TRBV7-6 to TRBJ1-1; tentatively, D is TRBD1 (6 bases). Trimming removed 4 bases at V and 0 bases at J, with 15 bases between. Germline loops: CDR1 SGHVS, CDR2 FNYEAQ. The CDR3 runs 16 residues. The CDR3 DNA sequence: TGTGCCAGCAGCTATCCGCCGGACAGTATGAACACTGAAGCTTTCTTT. Amino acids: CASSYPPDSMNTEAFF. The full variable domain, rest sourced from reference TRBV7-6 and TRBJ1-1, is GAGVSQSPRYKVTKRGQDVALRCDPISGHVSLYWYRQALGQGPEFLTYFNYEAQQDKSGLPNDRFSAERPEGSISTLTIQRTEQRDSAMYRCASSYPPDSMNTEAFFGQGTRLTVV.

The rearrangement links TRBV4-3 to TRBJ2-1, with D tentatively TRBD1 or TRBD2 (5 bases each). This CDR3 has 16 amino acids. Trimming pared 4 bases from V and 0 bases from J, leaving 13 bases between. CDR1 and CDR2 (germline): LGHNA, YSLEER. DNA of the CDR3: TGCGCCAGCAGCCGACAGACGGGAAGCTCCTACAATGAGCAGTTCTTC. Amino acids: CASSRQTGSSYNEQFF.

The CDR3 protein is CASSPLRRPVEQYF. The CDR3 DNA follows: TGTGCCAGCAGCCCCCTTCGGCGGCCCGTCGAGCAGTACTTC. The gene calls are TRBV7-9 and TRBJ2-7; D is unclear. Germline CDR1 and CDR2: SEHNR and FQNEAQ (reference sequence). CDR3 length: 14 amino acids. Trimming removed 5 bases at V and 6 bases at J, with 17 bases between.

The chain is built from TRBV19 and TRBJ1-5; D uncertain. The CDR3 has 15 residues. Germline loops: CDR1 LNHDA, CDR2 SQIVND (reference sequence). V dropped 4 bases and J dropped 2 bases, with 12 bases sitting between them. The chain's CDR3 is CASSKAVKGNQPQHF. For the CDR3, the DNA is TGTGCCAGTAGTAAAGCGGTCAAAGGCAATCAGCCCCAGCATTTT.

This clonotype occurred a few times. The gene calls are TRBV6-2 or TRBV6-3 and TRBJ2-7; D possibly corresponds to TRBD2 (6 bases). Trimming took 4 bases from V and 6 from J, leaving 13 bases between them. The CDR3 loop spans 13 amino acids. Germline CDR1 and CDR2: MNHEY and SVGEGT. The CDR3 bases are TGTGCCAGCAGTTTTCGACTAGGTGCCGAGCAGTACGTC. This translates into CASSFRLGAEQYV.

The CDR3 sequence: CAISGNWDRDTGELFF. Here the CDR3 DNA reads TGTGCCATCAGTGGCAACTGGGACAGGGACACCGGGGAGCTGTTTTTT. The chain carries TRBV10-3 and TRBJ2-2; the match to TRBD1 covers 9 bases. The CDR3 extends over 16 amino acids. J was trimmed by 3 bases and V by 4 bases; bases with no gene match: 6. The germline gives CDR1 ENHRY, CDR2 SYGVKD.

V gene TRBV19 combines with J gene TRBJ1-1; no reliable D call. This CDR3 region has 13 residues. Germline CDR1 and CDR2: LNHDA and SQIVND (reference sequence). Trimming removed 8 bases at V and 11 bases at J, with 21 bases between. Here the CDR3 reads CASSPGPTALAFF. The DNA for the CDR3 is TGTGCCAGTTCACCGGGCCCAACGGCCCTTGCTTTCTTT.

This clonotype came up once. The rearrangement uses TRBV4-1 and TRBJ1-3; D ambiguous. Trimming shortened V by 4 bases and J by 3 bases, and 10 bases separated the two germline ends. The CDR3 runs to 14 residues. Germline assignment: CDR1 MGHRA and CDR2 YSYEKL. This CDR3 reads CASSRLAIGNTIYF. The CDR3 DNA follows: TGCGCCAGCAGCCGACTGGCTATTGGAAACACCATATATTTT.